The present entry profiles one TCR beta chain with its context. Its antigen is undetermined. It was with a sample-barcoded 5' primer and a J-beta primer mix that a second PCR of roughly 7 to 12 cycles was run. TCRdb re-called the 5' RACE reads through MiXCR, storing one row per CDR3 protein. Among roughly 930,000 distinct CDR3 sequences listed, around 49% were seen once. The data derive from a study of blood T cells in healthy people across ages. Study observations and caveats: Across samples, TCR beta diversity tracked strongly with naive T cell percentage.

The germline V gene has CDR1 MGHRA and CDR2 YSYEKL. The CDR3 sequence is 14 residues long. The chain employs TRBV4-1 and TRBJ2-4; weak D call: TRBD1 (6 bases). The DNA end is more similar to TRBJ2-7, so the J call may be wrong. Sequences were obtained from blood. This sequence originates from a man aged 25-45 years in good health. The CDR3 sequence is CASSQEGHTYEQYF. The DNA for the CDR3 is TGCGCCAGCAGCCAAGAGGGACATACCTACGAGCAGTACTTC.